The 26 T cell receptor beta chains listed next were all sequenced from one sample in a study of cytomegalovirus exposure and HLA in healthy donors. Primers for the PCR totalled 60 Vbeta and 13 Jbeta. Assay: immunoSEQ multiplex PCR; the TCRdb copy retains only in-frame clones and omits some. The sample lists around 130,000 clones, 65% to 90% occurring once. The specimen sequenced was PBMCs. The receptors here all came from a female donor in good health and CMV-seronegative.

This chain uses TRBV7-9 with TRBJ2-1; tentatively, D is TRBD2 (6 bases). Trimming stripped 5 bases from V and 0 bases from J, with 14 bases between. Germline CDR1 and CDR2: SEHNR and FQNEAQ (reference sequence). This CDR3 has 16 residues. CDR3 loop: CASSPQGGSSYNEQFF. In DNA form, the CDR3 reads TGTGCCAGCAGCCCCCAAGGAGGGAGCTCCTACAATGAGCAGTTCTTC.

J is TRBJ2-7 and V is TRBV6-1, with unresolved D. Germline loops: CDR1 MNHNS, CDR2 SASEGT. This CDR3 comprises 13 residues. V lost 3 bases and J lost 2, with 8 bases in between. The CDR3 sequence is CASSDARPYEQYF. In nucleotides, the CDR3 is TGTGCCAGCAGTGACGCGCGCCCCTACGAGCAGTACTTC.

In this sample, this clone turned up once. The V call is TRBV6-5, the J call TRBJ2-7; TRBD2 aligns across 11 bases. The J segment lost 4 bases and the V segment lost 0 bases, leaving 5 bases of the junction unmatched. Germline lookup yields CDR1 MNHEY and CDR2 SVGAGI. CDR3 length: 16 amino acids. CDR3 DNA: TGTGCCAGCAGTTACTCAACTAGCGGGAGTCAGTACGAGCAGTACTTC. It translates to CASSYSTSGSQYEQYF.

This chain uses TRBV7-9 with TRBJ1-1, with no clear D. V lost 3 bases and J 0 bases, leaving 8 bases between the germline ends. This CDR3 has 14 amino acids. In germline, CDR1 is SEHNR, CDR2 FQNEAQ (reference sequence). The CDR3 region is CASSFSDMNTEAFF. CDR3 bases: TGTGCCAGCAGCTTTTCAGACATGAACACTGAAGCTTTCTTT.

V gene TRBV7-2 combines with J gene TRBJ1-2; 7 bases align to TRBD1. V shed 5 bases and J 2 bases; nucleotides not matched to a gene: 2. Germline CDR1 SGHTA, CDR2 FQGNSA. This CDR3 is 13 amino acids long. For the CDR3, the DNA is TGTGCCAGCAGCGAACAGGGGAACTATGGCTACACCTTC. This translates into CASSEQGNYGYTF.

This clone was detected only once. This chain uses TRBV18 with TRBJ1-1; tentatively, D is TRBD1 (5 bases). CDR1 and CDR2 from the germline V gene are KGHSH and LQKENI. Trimming cost V 2 bases and J 3 bases, with 10 bases left between them. CDR3 length: 14 residues. The CDR3 bases are TGTGCCAGCTCACCATTTGGAGGGGACACTGAAGCTTTCTTT. As protein: CASSPFGGDTEAFF.

A single count supports this clone. This chain links TRBV5-4 with TRBJ2-7, with D possibly TRBD2 on 6 matching bases. The V end was cut by 3 bases, the J end by 3 bases, with 10 bases between. Germline lookup yields CDR1 SGHNT and CDR2 YYREEE (reference sequence). The CDR3 spans 13 residues. CDR3 amino acids: CASSSGEDYEQYF. DNA for the CDR3: TGTGCCAGCAGCTCCGGGGAGGACTACGAGCAGTACTTC.

This sequence joins TRBV6-1 and TRBJ2-7; D might be TRBD1 (5 bases). This CDR3 region has 12 residues. Germline CDR1 and CDR2: MNHNS and SASEGT. CDR3 region: CAGAGYIYEQYF. The CDR3 bases are TGTGCTGGGGCAGGGTACATATACGAGCAGTACTTC.

This sequence joins TRBV4-1 and TRBJ2-1; 15 bases match TRBD2. Trimming at V came to 0 bases and at J to 8 bases, leaving 2 bases not matched to a gene. The CDR3 runs to 16 residues. The germline V gene encodes CDR1 MGHRA and CDR2 YSYEKL. Here the CDR3 DNA reads TGCGCCAGCAGCCAAGAGCGGACTAGCGGGGGGGATGAGCAGTTCTTC. It is translated as CASSQERTSGGDEQFF.

The CDR3 is CSVGLAGAQTQYF. The CDR3 nucleotides read TGCAGCGTTGGTCTGGCGGGAGCACAGACCCAGTACTTC. V gene TRBV29-1 combines with J gene TRBJ2-5, with 7 nucleotides matching TRBD2. CDR3 length: 13 residues. The V and J ends lost 4 bases and 6 bases, in that order; junction bases with no gene match: 8. Per the germline V gene, CDR1 is SQVTM and CDR2 is ANQGSEA.

The chain recombines TRBV13 with TRBJ2-7; TRBD2 agrees at 7 bases. CDR1 is PRHDT, CDR2 FYEKMQ, per germline (reference sequence). This CDR3 comprises 15 residues. The V segment lost 5 bases and the J segment 5 bases; nucleotides outside the gene matches: 12. This CDR3 reads CASSPGSGTINEQYF. Here the CDR3 DNA reads TGTGCCAGCAGCCCGGGTTCTGGGACTATAAACGAGCAGTACTTC.

The J gene is TRBJ2-5, the V gene TRBV12-5, with TRBD1 matching over 7 bases. The CDR3 is 16 amino acids. With V trimmed by 1 base and J by 1 base, 6 bases remained unmatched. Germline values: CDR1 LGHNT, CDR2 FRNRAP. The CDR3 DNA sequence: TGTGCTAGTGGTTTGGCCTTAACAGGGGTCCAAGAGACCCAGTACTTC. Protein product: CASGLALTGVQETQYF.

The chain links TRBV5-1 to TRBJ2-1; TRBD2 aligns across 10 bases. CDR1 and CDR2 (germline): SGHRS, YFSETQ. Losses at the gene ends were 4 bases for V and 6 bases for J; bases not matched to a gene: 10. The CDR3 spans 16 residues. The DNA of the CDR3 is TGCGCCAGCAGCCCGACGGGGACTAGCGTGTCCAATGAGCAGTTCTTC. Translating gives CASSPTGTSVSNEQFF.

This chain connects TRBV5-8 to TRBJ2-7, with TRBD2 as a possible D gene (5 bases). This CDR3 region has 15 residues. The V gene's germline CDR1 is SGHTS and CDR2 YDEGEE. The V and J ends lost 2 bases and 0 bases respectively, with 12 bases between them. The CDR3 here is CASSFQPDFSYEQYF. CDR3 nucleotide sequence: TGTGCCAGCAGCTTTCAACCGGACTTCTCCTACGAGCAGTACTTC.

The V gene is TRBV29-1, the J gene TRBJ2-7; TRBD2 agrees at 8 bases. V shed 6 bases, J shed 3 bases, and the junction held 4 bases outside the gene matches. The CDR3 spans 12 residues. CDR1 SQVTM and CDR2 ANQGSEA come from the germline V gene. The CDR3: CSVAGTSYEQYF. The CDR3, as DNA: TGCAGCGTCGCCGGGACTAGCTACGAGCAGTACTTC.

V is TRBV10-3 and J is TRBJ2-7; 14 positions match TRBD2. CDR1 and CDR2 (germline): ENHRY, SYGVKD. This CDR3 is built from 17 residues. J gave up 0 bases and V 10 bases, and 11 bases lay outside the gene matches. For the CDR3, the DNA is TGTGCCACTACCGGGACTAGCGGGAGTGAGAGCTCCTACGAGCAGTACTTC. As protein: CATTGTSGSESSYEQYF.

The chain uses TRBV6-5 and TRBJ2-7; 7 nucleotides agree with TRBD1. CDR1 MNHEY and CDR2 SVGAGI come from the germline V gene. The CDR3 runs 12 residues. V trimming: 5 bases; J trimming: 7 bases; junction bases outside the gene matches: 5. CDR3 region: CASSRTGGEQYF. CDR3 DNA sequence: TGTGCCAGCAGTCGGACAGGTGGAGAGCAGTACTTC.

The chain combines TRBV5-1 with TRBJ2-2; no definite D call. The CDR3 has 15 residues. V lost 2 bases and J lost 0, with 8 bases in between. CDR1 and CDR2 (germline): SGHRS, YFSETQ. This CDR3 reads CASSFQAANTGELFF. The CDR3 region has the DNA TGCGCCAGCAGCTTCCAGGCCGCGAACACCGGGGAGCTGTTTTTT.

The V call is TRBV7-9, the J call TRBJ1-1; 9 nucleotides line up with TRBD1. The germline V gene has CDR1 SEHNR and CDR2 FQNEAQ (reference sequence). The CDR3 has 16 residues. V was pared by 7 bases and J by 8 bases, with 17 bases of the junction left unmatched. As DNA, the CDR3 is TGTGCCAGCACCGTTGTCCGGGACAGGGAGAATTCGGAAGCTTTCTTT. Its translation: CASTVVRDRENSEAFF. Looking up the rest from reference TRBV7-9 and TRBJ1-1 gives the full variable domain: DTGVSQNPRHKITKRGQNVTFRCDPISEHNRLYWYRQTLGQGPEFLTYFQNEAQLEKSRLLSDRFSAERPKGSFSTLEIQRTEQGDSAMYLCASTVVRDRENSEAFFGQGTRLTVV.

The chain combines TRBV27 with TRBJ2-7; TRBD1 aligns across 7 bases. The V segment lost 3 bases and the J segment 3 bases; nucleotides outside the gene matches: 5. The CDR3 sequence is 14 residues long. Germline assignment: CDR1 MNHEY and CDR2 SMNVEV (reference sequence). CDR3 residues: CASSFRDRFYEQYF. The CDR3 nucleotides read TGTGCCAGCAGTTTCCGGGACAGATTCTACGAGCAGTACTTC.

The chain carries TRBV28 and TRBJ1-1; perhaps TRBD1 as D (6 bases). V lost 5 bases to trimming and J lost 4 bases, with 11 bases between them. Germline V lookup: CDR1 MDHEN, CDR2 SYDVKM. The CDR3 has 13 amino acids. CDR3 in DNA: TGTGCCAGCAGTACAGGGAGTGGCACTGAAGCTTTCTTT. It codes for CASSTGSGTEAFF.

This chain joins TRBV28 and TRBJ1-2; the D gene is possibly TRBD1 (6 bases). The CDR3 contains 15 residues. The ends were cut back, 3 bases at V and 4 bases at J, with 15 bases in the middle. Germline CDR1 and CDR2: MDHEN and SYDVKM. CDR3 sequence: CASSFGGAQPYGYTF. The CDR3 nucleotides read TGTGCCAGCAGTTTCGGGGGGGCCCAGCCCTATGGCTACACCTTC.

CDR3 nucleotides: TGTGCCAGCACCTCCGACAGGGTCAAGACCCAGTACTTC. This sequence encodes CASTSDRVKTQYF. J is TRBJ2-5 and V is TRBV6-5, with 7 nucleotides matching TRBD1. V was clipped by 7 bases and J by 6 bases; unmatched bases: 8. The CDR3 totals 13 residues. Germline CDR1 reads MNHEY; CDR2 reads SVGAGI.

CDR3 sequence: CASSQDWGATNEKLFF. The CDR3 nucleotides read TGTGCCAGCAGCCAAGATTGGGGGGCAACTAATGAAAAACTGTTTTTT. This chain joins TRBV14 and TRBJ1-4; D is possibly TRBD1 (5 bases). Trimming stripped 0 bases from V and 0 bases from J, with 8 bases between. The CDR3 runs to 16 residues. Germline V gene data show CDR1 as SGHDN and CDR2 as FVKESK.

This rearrangement joins TRBV5-1 to TRBJ1-1; tentative D call: TRBD1 (5 bases). This CDR3 is 15 amino acids long. The V gene lost 0 bases and the J gene lost 0 bases, with 9 bases spanning the gap. CDR1 and CDR2 (germline): SGHRS, YFSETQ. The CDR3 loop reads CASSLGQFLNTEAFF. Here the CDR3 DNA reads TGCGCCAGCAGCTTGGGACAGTTCTTGAACACTGAAGCTTTCTTT.

The chain is built from TRBV30 and TRBJ1-1; 8 bases agree with TRBD1. Germline CDR1 reads GTSNPN; CDR2 reads SVGIG (reference sequence). V lost 5 bases and J lost 7; bases outside the gene matches: 3. This CDR3 spans 11 amino acids. The CDR3 sequence is CAWGQGLEAFF. CDR3 bases: TGTGCCTGGGGACAGGGACTTGAAGCTTTCTTT.